This TCR beta chain was identified in a study of identical twins. General study points: Whereas memory repertoires showed no such difference, abundant cord blood beta clonotypes carried fewer insertions. Part of the zero-insertion signal could reflect confounding by invariant MAIT and iNKT cells. Within twin pairs, the out-of-frame alpha sequences they shared showed excess low generation probability.

TCRdb re-called the 5' RACE reads through MiXCR, storing one row per CDR3 protein. The profile covers 250,000 to 300,000 distinct CDR3 sequences, with 8% to 9.5% appearing a single time and 7% to 8.5% taken by the ten largest. This clonotype has a handful of counts. Its target is not known. CDR1 SGHAT and CDR2 FQDESV come from the germline V gene (reference sequence). The V and J ends lost 3 bases and 1 base respectively, with 7 bases between them. This CDR3 spans 13 amino acids. The same sample was also used in a study of yellow fever vaccine responses in identical twins. Turning to that study: The T cell response to vaccination in identical twins was reportedly partly convergent and partly personalized.

This TCR was sampled from a woman aged 18-30 years in good health. The chain uses TRBV11-1 and TRBJ2-7; D is undetermined. The specimen was CD8+ T cells sorted from blood. CDR3 bases: TGTGCCAGCAGCTTGTGGGTTTCCTACGAGCAGTACTTC. Translation: CASSLWVSYEQYF.